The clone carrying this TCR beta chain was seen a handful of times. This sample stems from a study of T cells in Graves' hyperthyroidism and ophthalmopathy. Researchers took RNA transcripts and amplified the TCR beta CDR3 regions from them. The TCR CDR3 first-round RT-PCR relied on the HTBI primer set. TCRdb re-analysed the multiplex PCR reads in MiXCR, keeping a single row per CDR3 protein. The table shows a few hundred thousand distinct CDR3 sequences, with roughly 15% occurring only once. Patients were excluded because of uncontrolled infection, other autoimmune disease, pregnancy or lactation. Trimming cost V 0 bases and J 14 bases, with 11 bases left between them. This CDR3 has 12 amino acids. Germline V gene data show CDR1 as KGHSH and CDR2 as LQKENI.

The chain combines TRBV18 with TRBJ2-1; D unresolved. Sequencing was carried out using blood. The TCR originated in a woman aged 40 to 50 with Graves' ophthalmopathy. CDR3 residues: CASSPPGGREFF. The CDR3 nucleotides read TGTGCCAGCTCACCACCGGGTGGAAGGGAGTTCTTC.